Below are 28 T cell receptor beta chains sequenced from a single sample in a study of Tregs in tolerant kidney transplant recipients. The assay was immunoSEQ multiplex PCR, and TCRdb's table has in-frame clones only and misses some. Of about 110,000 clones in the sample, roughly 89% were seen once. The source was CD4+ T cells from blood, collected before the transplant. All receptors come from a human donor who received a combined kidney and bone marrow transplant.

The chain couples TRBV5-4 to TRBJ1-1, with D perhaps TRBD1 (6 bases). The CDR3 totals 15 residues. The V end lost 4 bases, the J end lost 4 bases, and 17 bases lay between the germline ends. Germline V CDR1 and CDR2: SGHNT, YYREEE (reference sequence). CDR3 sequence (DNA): TGTGCCAGCAGCCGAGGGGGGGCGCGTCTCACTGAAGCTTTCTTT. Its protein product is CASSRGGARLTEAFF.

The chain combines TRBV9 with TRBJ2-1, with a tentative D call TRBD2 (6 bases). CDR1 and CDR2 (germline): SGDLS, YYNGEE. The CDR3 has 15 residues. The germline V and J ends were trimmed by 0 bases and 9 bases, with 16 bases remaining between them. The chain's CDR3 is CASSVEVTGDLEQFF. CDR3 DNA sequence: TGTGCCAGCAGCGTAGAAGTGACGGGAGATCTTGAGCAGTTCTTC.

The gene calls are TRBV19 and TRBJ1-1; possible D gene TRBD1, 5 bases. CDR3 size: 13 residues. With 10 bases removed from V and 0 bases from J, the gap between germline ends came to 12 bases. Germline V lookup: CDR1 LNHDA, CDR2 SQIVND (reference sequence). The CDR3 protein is CATQGSMNTEAFF. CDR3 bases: TGTGCCACGCAGGGAAGTATGAACACTGAAGCTTTCTTT.

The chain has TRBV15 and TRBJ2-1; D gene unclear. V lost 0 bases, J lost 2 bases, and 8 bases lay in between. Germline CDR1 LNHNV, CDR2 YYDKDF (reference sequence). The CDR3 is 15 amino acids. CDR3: CATSRDEFTYNEQFF. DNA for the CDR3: TGTGCCACCAGCAGAGATGAGTTCACCTACAATGAGCAGTTCTTC.

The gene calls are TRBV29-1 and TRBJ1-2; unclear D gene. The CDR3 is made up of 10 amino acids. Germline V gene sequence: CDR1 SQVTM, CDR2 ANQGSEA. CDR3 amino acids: CAGRQAGYTF. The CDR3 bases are TGCGCCGGGAGGCAGGCGGGCTACACCTTC.

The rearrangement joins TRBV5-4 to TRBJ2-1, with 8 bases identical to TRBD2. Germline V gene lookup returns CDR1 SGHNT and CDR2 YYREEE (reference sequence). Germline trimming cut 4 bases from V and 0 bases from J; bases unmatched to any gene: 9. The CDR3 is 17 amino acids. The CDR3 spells CASSPNRGRNSYNEQFF. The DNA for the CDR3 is TGTGCCAGCAGCCCTAACCGCGGGAGGAACTCCTACAATGAGCAGTTCTTC.

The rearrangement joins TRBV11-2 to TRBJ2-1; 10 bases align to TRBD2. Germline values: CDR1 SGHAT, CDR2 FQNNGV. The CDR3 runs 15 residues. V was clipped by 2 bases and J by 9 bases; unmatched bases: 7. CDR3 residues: CASSLISGRAGEQFF. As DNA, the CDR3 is TGTGCCAGCAGCTTAATAAGCGGGAGGGCCGGTGAGCAGTTCTTC.

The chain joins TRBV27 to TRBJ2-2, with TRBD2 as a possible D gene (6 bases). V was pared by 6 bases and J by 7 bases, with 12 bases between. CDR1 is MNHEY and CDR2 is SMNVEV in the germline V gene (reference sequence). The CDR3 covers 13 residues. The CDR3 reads CASRPGLHGELFF. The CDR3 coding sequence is TGTGCCAGCAGGCCGGGACTGCACGGGGAGCTGTTTTTT.

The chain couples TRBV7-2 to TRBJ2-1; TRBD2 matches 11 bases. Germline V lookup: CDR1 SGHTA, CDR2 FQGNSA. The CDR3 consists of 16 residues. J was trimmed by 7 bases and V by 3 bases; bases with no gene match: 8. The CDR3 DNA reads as TGTGCCAGCAGCTTTCTGGTCCTAGCGGGAGGAAATGAGCAGTTCTTC. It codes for CASSFLVLAGGNEQFF.

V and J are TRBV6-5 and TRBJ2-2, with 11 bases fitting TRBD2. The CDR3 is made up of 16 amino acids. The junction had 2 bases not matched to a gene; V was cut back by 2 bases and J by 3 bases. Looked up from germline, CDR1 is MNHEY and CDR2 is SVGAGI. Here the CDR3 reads CASSYGTSGDTGELFF. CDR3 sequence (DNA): TGTGCCAGCAGTTACGGGACTAGCGGAGACACCGGGGAGCTGTTTTTT.

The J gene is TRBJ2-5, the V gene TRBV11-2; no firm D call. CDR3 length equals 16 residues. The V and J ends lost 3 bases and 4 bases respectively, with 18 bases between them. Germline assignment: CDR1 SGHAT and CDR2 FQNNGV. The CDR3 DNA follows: TGTGCCAGCAGCTTTGGTGATTACTTTGAACGAGAGACCCAGTACTTC. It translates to CASSFGDYFERETQYF.

The DNA for the CDR3 is TGTGCCAGCTCACCACCGATCACAGGGGGCAATGAGCAGTTCTTC. Its protein product is CASSPPITGGNEQFF. This rearrangement joins TRBV18 to TRBJ2-1, with 8 positions matching TRBD1. The trim removed 0 bases at V and 6 bases at J, leaving 4 bases unmatched. Germline CDR1 reads KGHSH; CDR2 reads LQKENI. The CDR3 has 15 residues.

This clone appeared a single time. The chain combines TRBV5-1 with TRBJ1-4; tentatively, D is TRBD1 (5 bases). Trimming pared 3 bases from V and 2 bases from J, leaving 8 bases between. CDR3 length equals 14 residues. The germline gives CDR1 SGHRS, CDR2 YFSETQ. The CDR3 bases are TGCGCCAGCAGCTCGACAGTGACTAATGAAAAACTGTTTTTT. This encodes CASSSTVTNEKLFF.

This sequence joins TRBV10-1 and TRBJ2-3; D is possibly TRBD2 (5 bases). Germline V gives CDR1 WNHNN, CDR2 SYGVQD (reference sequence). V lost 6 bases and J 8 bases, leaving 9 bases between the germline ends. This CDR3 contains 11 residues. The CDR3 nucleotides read TGCGCCAGCAGCACCGGACTTACGCAGTATTTT. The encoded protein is CASSTGLTQYF.

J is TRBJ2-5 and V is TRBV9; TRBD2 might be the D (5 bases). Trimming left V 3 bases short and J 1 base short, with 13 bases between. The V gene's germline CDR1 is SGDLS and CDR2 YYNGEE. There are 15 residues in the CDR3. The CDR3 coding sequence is TGTGCCAGCAGCGCCGACGTAGCGACCCAAGAGACCCAGTACTTC. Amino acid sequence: CASSADVATQETQYF.

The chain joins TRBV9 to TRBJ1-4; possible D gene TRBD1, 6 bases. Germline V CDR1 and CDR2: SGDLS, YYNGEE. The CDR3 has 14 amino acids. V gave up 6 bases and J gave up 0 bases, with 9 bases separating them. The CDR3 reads CASTRGATNEKLFF. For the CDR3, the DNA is TGTGCCAGCACCAGGGGCGCAACTAATGAAAAACTGTTTTTT.

The CDR3 protein is CASSLGMNTGELFF. The CDR3 nucleotides are TGTGCCAGCAGTCTCGGTATGAACACCGGGGAGCTGTTTTTT. This chain joins TRBV27 and TRBJ2-2, with D unresolved. V gave up 5 bases and J gave up 1 base, with 8 bases separating them. Germline CDR1 is MNHEY and CDR2 is SMNVEV (reference sequence). This CDR3 contains 14 residues.

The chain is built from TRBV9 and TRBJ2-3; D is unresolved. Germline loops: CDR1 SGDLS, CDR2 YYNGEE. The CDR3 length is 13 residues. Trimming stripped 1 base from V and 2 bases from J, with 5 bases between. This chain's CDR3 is CASSVFNTDTQYF. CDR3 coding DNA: TGTGCCAGCAGCGTATTCAACACAGATACGCAGTATTTT.

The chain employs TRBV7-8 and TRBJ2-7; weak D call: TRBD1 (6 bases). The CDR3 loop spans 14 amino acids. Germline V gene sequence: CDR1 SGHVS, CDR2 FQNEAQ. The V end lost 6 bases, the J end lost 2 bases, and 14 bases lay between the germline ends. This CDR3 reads CASSRKTGTYEQYF. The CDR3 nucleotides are TGTGCCAGCAGTCGCAAGACAGGTACCTACGAGCAGTACTTC.

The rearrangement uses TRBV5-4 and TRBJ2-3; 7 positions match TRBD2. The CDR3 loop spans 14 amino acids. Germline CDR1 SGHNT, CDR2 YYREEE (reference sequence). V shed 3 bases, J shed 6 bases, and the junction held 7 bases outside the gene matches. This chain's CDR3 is CASSYGLGKDTQYF. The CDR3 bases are TGTGCCAGCAGCTACGGACTAGGAAAGGATACGCAGTATTTT. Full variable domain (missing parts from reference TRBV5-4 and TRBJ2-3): ETGVTQSPTHLIKTRGQQVTLRCSSQSGHNTVSWYQQALGQGPQFIFQYYREEENGRGNFPPRFSGLQFPNYSSELNVNALELDDSALYLCASSYGLGKDTQYFGPGTRLTVL.

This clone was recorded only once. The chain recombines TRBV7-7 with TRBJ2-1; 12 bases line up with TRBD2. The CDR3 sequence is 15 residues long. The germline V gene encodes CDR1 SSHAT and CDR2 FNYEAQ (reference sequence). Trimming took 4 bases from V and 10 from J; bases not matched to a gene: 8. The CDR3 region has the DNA TGTGCCAGCAGCTCCTCACTAGCGGGGGGAGGAGAGCAGTTCTTC. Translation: CASSSSLAGGGEQFF.

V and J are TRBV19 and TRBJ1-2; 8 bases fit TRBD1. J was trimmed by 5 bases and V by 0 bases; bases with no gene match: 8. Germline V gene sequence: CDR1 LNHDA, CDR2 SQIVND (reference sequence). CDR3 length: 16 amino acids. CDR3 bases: TGTGCCAGTAGTATAGACCCCCGACAGGGGAGATATGGCTACACCTTC. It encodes CASSIDPRQGRYGYTF.

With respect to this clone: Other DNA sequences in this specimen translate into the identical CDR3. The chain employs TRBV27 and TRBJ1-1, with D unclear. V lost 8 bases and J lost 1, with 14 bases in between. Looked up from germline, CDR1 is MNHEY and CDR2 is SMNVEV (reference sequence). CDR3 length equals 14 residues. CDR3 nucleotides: TGTGCCAGCGCAACATTTCGAGGGAACACTGAAGCTTTCTTT. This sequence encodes CASATFRGNTEAFF.

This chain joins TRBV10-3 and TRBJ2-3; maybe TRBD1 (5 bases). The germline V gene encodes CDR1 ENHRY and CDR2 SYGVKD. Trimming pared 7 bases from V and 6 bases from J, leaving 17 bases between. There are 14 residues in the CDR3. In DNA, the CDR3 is TGTGCCATCACGCGGCAGGGATTCGGGGATACGCAGTATTTT. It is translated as CAITRQGFGDTQYF.

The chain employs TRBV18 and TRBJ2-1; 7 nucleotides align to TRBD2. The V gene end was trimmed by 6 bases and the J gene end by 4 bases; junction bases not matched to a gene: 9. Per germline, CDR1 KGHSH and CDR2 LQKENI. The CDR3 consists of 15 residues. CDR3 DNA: TGTGCCAGCTCCCTGGACCGGGAGGTGTACAATGAGCAGTTCTTC. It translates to CASSLDREVYNEQFF. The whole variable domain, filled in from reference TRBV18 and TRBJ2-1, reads NAGVMQNPRHLVRRRGQEARLRCSPMKGHSHVYWYRQLPEEGLKFMVYLQKENIIDESGMPKERFSAEFPKEGPSILRIQQVVRGDSAAYFCASSLDREVYNEQFFGPGTRLTVL.

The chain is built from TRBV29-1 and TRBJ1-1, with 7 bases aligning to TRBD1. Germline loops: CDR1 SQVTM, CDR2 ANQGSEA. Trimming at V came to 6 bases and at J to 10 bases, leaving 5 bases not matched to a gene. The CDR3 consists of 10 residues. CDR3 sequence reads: CSVLTGRAFF. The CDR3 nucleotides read TGCAGCGTCTTGACAGGGAGAGCTTTCTTT.

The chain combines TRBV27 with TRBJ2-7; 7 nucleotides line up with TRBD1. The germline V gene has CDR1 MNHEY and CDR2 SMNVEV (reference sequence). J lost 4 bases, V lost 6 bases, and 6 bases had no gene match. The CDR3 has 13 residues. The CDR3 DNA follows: TGTGCCAGCAGAAGGGGGCCCGAATACGAGCAGTACTTC. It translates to CASRRGPEYEQYF.

The CDR3 DNA sequence: TGTGCCAGCAGCTTGGTACAGGGGACCGCCTACGAGCAGTACTTC. Translated, it gives CASSLVQGTAYEQYF. The chain recombines TRBV5-4 with TRBJ2-7; 7 nucleotides match TRBD1. Germline CDR1 reads SGHNT; CDR2 reads YYREEE (reference sequence). V trimming: 0 bases; J trimming: 2 bases; junction bases outside the gene matches: 5. The CDR3 extends over 15 amino acids.